The T cell receptor beta chain under discussion was sequenced for a study of T cell repertoires in cytomegalovirus infection (dated 2019 in TCRdb). Context from the whole study: Recently identified HLA-C-restricted CMV epitopes, whose presentation resists viral immunomodulation, were targeted by peptide stimulations together with well-studied HLA-B-restricted epitopes. Donor HLA type was relevant to the analysis, because carriage of CMV infection together with the matching HLA type was indicated by public TCR beta signatures. What the authors observed across the whole study: The ex vivo response was dominated by HLA-C-restricted CMV-specific TCR beta clonotypes, and the single most frequent clonotype in two of eight donors was supplied by these HLA-C-restricted clonotypes. Carriers of CMV infection plus the relevant HLA type were discriminated by the cumulative frequency of public TCR beta family members in the study cohort and in an independent roughly 340-donor cohort.

The germline V gene encodes CDR1 SGHVS and CDR2 FNYEAQ. The CDR3 runs 15 residues from the cysteine to the phenylalanine. Only the CDR3 part of the read is kept: 45 bases, read in frame from the first base. Relative to germline, V is 0 bases shorter and J is 9 bases shorter, with 12 bases between their ends. The sample holds a few counts of this clonotype. Its antigen is still unknown. No much larger clone is present one base from it, and per-base qualities are unavailable. Reading the label with the study, this specimen's treatment or condition is: in vitro stimulation with specific CMV peptide epitopes to enrich CMV-specific T cells. Sequenced on an Illumina HiSeq 1500. TCRdb itself trimmed the public reads at Q25 with fastp, ran MiXCR and retained productive beta chains. All rows with the same CDR3 protein become a single entry with the most common DNA and genes. The sample data list roughly 120,000 distinct CDR3 sequences, and roughly 31% of these were observed just once. The ten largest make up roughly 40% of the sample.

Sample: CD8+ T cells from cultured PBMCs, taken from culture after CMV antigen stimulation. The sequence was collected from a human donor in good health (CMV status not recorded). Some clones in this sample may be carry-over from other donors' samples. The chain was built from TRBV7-6 and TRBJ1-6, with the identity of the D gene unclear. The CDR3 loop reads CASSLAEEGASPLHF. The DNA sequence is given as TGTGCCAGCAGCTTAGCGGAGGAAGGAGCTTCACCCCTCCACTTT.